The 2 T cell receptor beta chains below were found in one sample sequenced in a study of blood T cell repertoires in COVID-19. Repertoires were generated with immunoSEQ multiplex PCR, while TCRdb's copy carries only in-frame clones and drops some. The sample records approximately 150,000 clones, 82% being singletons. What was sequenced was peripheral blood. The receptors originated from a human donor with acute or convalescent COVID-19. The donor label of this sample is uncertain.

This chain uses TRBV2 with TRBJ1-2; 9 nucleotides align to TRBD1. V was pared by 4 bases and J by 4 bases, with 4 bases of the junction left unmatched. This CDR3 has 14 residues. Per the germline V gene, CDR1 is SNHLY and CDR2 is FYNNEI. CDR3 loop: CASSVDRGPYGYTF. The CDR3 DNA sequence: TGTGCCAGCAGTGTGGACAGGGGTCCCTATGGCTACACCTTC. The full variable domain, its missing parts supplied by reference TRBV2 and TRBJ1-2, is EPEVTQTPSHQVTQMGQEVILRCVPISNHLYFYWYRQILGQKVEFLVSFYNNEISEKSEIFDDQFSVERPDGSNFTLKIRSTKLEDSAMYFCASSVDRGPYGYTFGSGTRLTVV.

This chain joins TRBV29-1 and TRBJ1-4; D is perhaps TRBD1 (5 bases). The CDR3 spans 13 residues. V lost 7 bases to trimming and J lost 4 bases, with 13 bases between them. Germline CDR1 and CDR2: SQVTM and ANQGSEA. The CDR3, as DNA: TGCAGCGGGGCGGGGGAGGTTAATGAAAAACTGTTTTTT. Protein: CSGAGEVNEKLFF. Drawing the rest from reference TRBV29-1 and TRBJ1-4, the complete variable domain is SAVISQKPSRDICQRGTSLTIQCQVDSQVTMMFWYRQQPGQSLTLIATANQGSEATYESGFVIDKFPISRPNLTFSTLTVSNMSPEDSSIYLCSGAGEVNEKLFFGSGTQLSVL.